Below, 23 T cell receptor beta chains from the same sample are listed, as sequenced in a study of response to subunit inactivated influenza vaccine. TCRdb itself ran the RT-PCR reads through MiXCR, one entry per CDR3 protein. The sample shows over 800,000 distinct CDR3 sequences, 21% of them seen only once. Material: PBMCs from blood, obtained roughly 5 days after vaccination. These receptors were taken from a man aged 45-65 years who received an inactivated influenza vaccine.

V gene TRBV4-1 combines with J gene TRBJ2-2; TRBD1 aligns across 8 bases. This CDR3 spans 17 amino acids. Germline loops: CDR1 MGHRA, CDR2 YSYEKL. With 3 bases clipped from V and 2 bases from J, the junction kept 8 bases outside the gene matches. CDR3 protein: CASSQGQARVNTGELFF. CDR3 in DNA: TGCGCCAGCAGCCAGGGACAGGCCCGAGTCAACACCGGGGAGCTGTTTTTT.

J is TRBJ2-7 and V is TRBV20-1; no definite D call. V was shortened by 1 base and J by 5 bases, with 15 bases between the two germline ends. CDR3 length equals 14 residues. The germline V gene has CDR1 DFQATT and CDR2 SNEGSKA (reference sequence). CDR3 protein: CSARATPFLNEQYF. The CDR3 DNA reads TGCAGTGCTAGAGCTACACCTTTTCTGAACGAGCAGTACTTC.

In DNA form, the CDR3 reads TGTGCCAGCAGTCCGCTGGCTGGGTGGGAAACGGTGCAGTACTTC. It is translated as CASSPLAGWETVQYF. This chain uses TRBV7-9 with TRBJ2-7; no firm D call. The germline V gene has CDR1 SEHNR and CDR2 FQNEAQ (reference sequence). Trimming stripped 6 bases from V and 9 bases from J, with 24 bases between. This CDR3 comprises 15 residues.

This clonotype showed up just a few times. The chain couples TRBV20-1 to TRBJ2-1, with D possibly being TRBD1 (6 bases). CDR1 and CDR2 (germline): DFQATT, SNEGSKA (reference sequence). The V end was cut by 5 bases, the J end by 4 bases, with 18 bases between. This CDR3 region has 15 residues. CDR3 in DNA: TGCAGTGCTGACAACCGGGACACAATTTACAATGAGCAGTTCTTC. Amino acid sequence: CSADNRDTIYNEQFF.

This rearrangement joins TRBV4-1 to TRBJ2-6, with D uncertain. V dropped 4 bases and J dropped 4 bases, with 14 bases sitting between them. Germline loops: CDR1 MGHRA, CDR2 YSYEKL. There are 16 residues in the CDR3. CDR3 coding DNA: TGCGCCAGCAGCCCCGAGGTCGCGACCGGGGCCAACGTCCTGACTTTC. It translates to CASSPEVATGANVLTF.

V and J are TRBV11-2 and TRBJ2-5, with D tentatively TRBD2 (6 bases). Trimming shortened V by 5 bases and J by 8 bases, and 21 bases separated the two germline ends. There are 15 residues in the CDR3. The V gene's germline CDR1 is SGHAT and CDR2 FQNNGV. This CDR3 reads CASSEDYTLVDTQYF. CDR3 in DNA: TGTGCCAGCAGCGAGGACTACACTCTCGTGGATACCCAGTACTTC. The full variable domain, completed using reference TRBV11-2 and TRBJ2-5, is EAGVAQSPRYKIIEKRQSVAFWCNPISGHATLYWYQQILGQGPKLLIQFQNNGVVDDSQLPKDRFSAERLKGVDSTLKIQPAKLEDSAVYLCASSEDYTLVDTQYFGPGTRLLVL.

J is TRBJ2-7 and V is TRBV4-2; no clear D gene. The CDR3 is made up of 14 amino acids. Trimming took 0 bases from V and 7 from J, leaving 13 bases between them. Germline CDR1 LGHNA, CDR2 YNFKEQ. CDR3 coding DNA: TGTGCCAGCAGCCAAGAAAGGGTCCGTTGGGAGCAGTACTTC. This encodes CASSQERVRWEQYF.

This clonotype was found a few times. The DNA for the CDR3 is TGTGCCTTCCCCGATTTAGACAGTAGCGATGTTGGGGCCAACGTCCTGACTTTC. Encoded protein: CAFPDLDSSDVGANVLTF. The chain recombines TRBV12-3 or TRBV12-4 with TRBJ2-6; possibly TRBD1 or TRBD2 for D (5 bases each). The CDR3 is 18 residues long. Trimming took off 11 bases at V and 3 bases at J, with 26 bases between the two ends.

The table lists this clonotype with a few counts. This chain uses TRBV28 with TRBJ2-5; D is perhaps TRBD2 (7 bases). Trimming removed 8 bases at V and 4 bases at J, with 20 bases between. The CDR3 runs to 15 residues. The germline CDR1 and CDR2 sequences are MDHEN and SYDVKM. The CDR3 is CASLPPGGLGETQYF. The CDR3 DNA follows: TGTGCCAGCTTACCCCCCGGGGGGCTCGGAGAGACCCAGTACTTC.

This clonotype was observed a handful of times. The chain joins TRBV20-1 to TRBJ2-2; 9 bases align to TRBD2. CDR1 is DFQATT and CDR2 is SNEGSKA in the germline V gene (reference sequence). CDR3 size: 19 residues. Germline trimming cut 3 bases from V and 2 bases from J; bases unmatched to any gene: 16. This CDR3 is CSARSSGGTSGLNTGELFF. CDR3 DNA: TGCAGTGCTAGGTCCAGCGGGGGGACGTCCGGACTTAACACCGGGGAGCTGTTTTTT.

A few counts support this clonotype. The chain employs TRBV20-1 and TRBJ2-1; 7 nucleotides match TRBD2. V lost 4 bases to trimming and J lost 3 bases; unmatched junction nucleotides: 6. CDR1 DFQATT and CDR2 SNEGSKA come from the germline V gene (reference sequence). The CDR3 sequence is 14 residues long. The CDR3 loop is CSAKGLGYYNEQFF. In DNA form, the CDR3 reads TGCAGTGCTAAAGGACTAGGATACTACAATGAGCAGTTCTTC.

The chain carries TRBV5-1 and TRBJ2-2, with 7 bases identical to TRBD1. Trimming removed 4 bases from V and 6 bases from J; junction bases left unmatched: 15. The CDR3 has 17 amino acids. CDR1 is SGHRS and CDR2 is YFSETQ in the germline V gene. The CDR3 loop reads CASSLLRDSKTSGELFF. The CDR3, as DNA: TGCGCCAGCAGCCTACTCCGGGACAGCAAAACTTCCGGGGAGCTGTTTTTT. The full variable domain, with the rest looked up from reference TRBV5-1 and TRBJ2-2, is KAGVTQTPRYLIKTRGQQVTLSCSPISGHRSVSWYQQTPGQGLQFLFEYFSETQRNKGNFPGRFSGRQFSNSRSEMNVSTLELGDSALYLCASSLLRDSKTSGELFFGEGSRLTVL.

The gene calls are TRBV7-2 and TRBJ2-2; D not certain. V lost 5 bases, J lost 7 bases, and 17 bases lay in between. The CDR3 has 15 residues. Germline V lookup: CDR1 SGHTA, CDR2 FQGNSA. CDR3 amino acids: CASSPHPHPLGELFF. In DNA, the CDR3 is TGTGCCAGCAGCCCGCACCCACACCCCCTCGGGGAGCTGTTTTTT.

This clonotype was seen only a few times. The chain joins TRBV20-1 to TRBJ2-3; D unclear. The CDR3 runs to 11 residues. CDR1 is DFQATT and CDR2 is SNEGSKA in the germline V gene (reference sequence). Trimming removed 3 bases at V and 4 bases at J, with 5 bases between. The CDR3 spells CSASYPDTQYF. As DNA, the CDR3 is TGCAGTGCTAGTTATCCAGATACGCAGTATTTT.

This clonotype was seen ten or more times. V is TRBV12-3 or TRBV12-4 and J is TRBJ2-7; D tentatively fits TRBD1 or TRBD2 (5 bases each). The germline V and J ends were trimmed by 2 bases and 2 bases, with 10 bases remaining between them. The CDR3 is 14 residues long. CDR3 sequence (DNA): TGTGCCAGCAGTTTATTGGGGGATGCCTACGAGCAGTACTTC. Protein sequence: CASSLLGDAYEQYF.

V is TRBV6-2 or TRBV6-3 and J is TRBJ2-7; D ambiguous. The V end was cut by 6 bases, the J end by 6 bases, with 6 bases between. Germline V gives CDR1 MNHEY, CDR2 SVGEGT. The CDR3 has 10 residues. The CDR3 loop is CASRSTEQYF. The CDR3 DNA follows: TGTGCCAGCAGGTCTACCGAGCAGTACTTC.

This clonotype turned up a few times. Here the CDR3 DNA reads TGCGCCAGCAGCGAACAAAGTCTAGGGAACACTGAAGCTTTCTTT. Translation gives CASSEQSLGNTEAFF. The V call is TRBV5-1, the J call TRBJ1-1; D gene unclear. The ends were cut back, 4 bases at V and 1 base at J, with 14 bases in the middle. Germline V gene sequence: CDR1 SGHRS, CDR2 YFSETQ. The CDR3 contains 15 residues.

This clonotype was observed a handful of times. The CDR3 region is CASSPPDHTSTDTQYF. DNA of the CDR3: TGCGCCAGCAGCCCGCCGGACCACACTAGCACAGATACGCAGTATTTT. The chain carries TRBV5-1 and TRBJ2-3, with D unresolved. The CDR3 sequence is 16 residues long. The germline V gene encodes CDR1 SGHRS and CDR2 YFSETQ. The V end lost 4 bases, the J end lost 0 bases, and 15 bases lay between the germline ends.

This clonotype was seen a handful of times. The chain links TRBV7-2 to TRBJ2-7; TRBD2 aligns across 8 bases. The germline V gene encodes CDR1 SGHTA and CDR2 FQGNSA. J gave up 5 bases and V 7 bases, and 4 bases lay outside the gene matches. CDR3 length equals 12 residues. This CDR3 reads CASNLGGDEQYF. The DNA of the CDR3 is TGTGCCAGCAACCTCGGGGGGGACGAGCAGTACTTC.

The V and J genes are TRBV20-1 and TRBJ1-4, with D hard to call. In germline, CDR1 is DFQATT, CDR2 SNEGSKA (reference sequence). The CDR3 loop spans 11 amino acids. V was pared by 3 bases and J by 5 bases, with 4 bases between. CDR3 loop: CSARTNEKLFF. In DNA, the CDR3 is TGCAGTGCTAGGACAAATGAAAAACTGTTTTTT.

This chain connects TRBV6-2 or TRBV6-3 to TRBJ2-7; D is possibly TRBD2 (5 bases). This CDR3 is 17 amino acids long. V lost 2 bases to trimming and J lost 0 bases, with 17 bases between them. The germline V gene encodes CDR1 MNHEY and CDR2 SVGEGT. The CDR3 sequence is CASSYRARGTGSYEQYF. The CDR3 coding sequence is TGTGCCAGCAGTTACCGCGCCCGGGGAACCGGCTCCTACGAGCAGTACTTC.

In its sample, this clonotype was seen a few times. At one end the junction does not follow the germline gene, possibly because of a read error. The chain carries TRBV6-2 or TRBV6-3 and TRBJ1-6; TRBD1 is a possible D gene (5 bases). Germline V gene data show CDR1 as MNHEY and CDR2 as SVGEGT. The CDR3 extends over 16 amino acids. For the CDR3, the DNA is TGTGCCAGCAGCTACTACAGGAGCTCCTATAATTCACCCCTCCACTTT. Its translation is CASSYYRSSYNSPLHF.

V usage is TRBV20-1 and J usage is TRBJ2-5; D may be TRBD2 (6 bases). This CDR3 spans 15 amino acids. Germline V gene sequence: CDR1 DFQATT, CDR2 SNEGSKA (reference sequence). Trimming removed 3 bases at V and 4 bases at J, with 18 bases between. In nucleotides, the CDR3 is TGCAGTGCTAGGTCCTGGGACTCGTCCAGAGAGACCCAGTACTTC. It translates to CSARSWDSSRETQYF.